This T cell receptor beta chain comes out of a study of early T cells in non-severe SARS-CoV-2 infection. The overall study: Sequencing targeted bulk RNA from unsorted whole blood, leaving chains unpaired.

Findings and caveats of the study: Private and CD4 specificities were missed by VDJdb matching, which favored anti-spike CD8 responses.

Each cDNA molecule carried a unique molecular identifier. TCRdb ran MiXCR on the 5' RACE reads and lists one entry per CDR3 protein. The data hold about 26,000 distinct CDR3 sequences, with approximately 4.1% observed a single time. V lost 2 bases and J 2 bases, leaving 16 bases between the germline ends. CDR1 SGHNT and CDR2 YYREEE come from the germline V gene (reference sequence). The CDR3 extends over 16 amino acids. This clonotype was observed many times. The antigen remains undetermined. The chain couples TRBV5-4 to TRBJ2-5; maybe TRBD2 (5 bases). Sequencing was done on a sample of whole blood. This clonotype was sampled from an adult who was a healthcare worker with PCR-confirmed SARS-CoV-2 infection or an uninfected control (not recorded which). DNA for the CDR3: TGTGCCAGCAGCTTAAAAGGCCGGACTGAACAAGAGACCCAGTACTTC. Translating it yields CASSLKGRTEQETQYF. Together with reference TRBV5-4 and TRBJ2-5, the CDR3 gives the full variable domain: ETGVTQSPTHLIKTRGQQVTLRCSSQSGHNTVSWYQQALGQGPQFIFQYYREEENGRGNFPPRFSGLQFPNYSSELNVNALELDDSALYLCASSLKGRTEQETQYFGPGTRLLVL.